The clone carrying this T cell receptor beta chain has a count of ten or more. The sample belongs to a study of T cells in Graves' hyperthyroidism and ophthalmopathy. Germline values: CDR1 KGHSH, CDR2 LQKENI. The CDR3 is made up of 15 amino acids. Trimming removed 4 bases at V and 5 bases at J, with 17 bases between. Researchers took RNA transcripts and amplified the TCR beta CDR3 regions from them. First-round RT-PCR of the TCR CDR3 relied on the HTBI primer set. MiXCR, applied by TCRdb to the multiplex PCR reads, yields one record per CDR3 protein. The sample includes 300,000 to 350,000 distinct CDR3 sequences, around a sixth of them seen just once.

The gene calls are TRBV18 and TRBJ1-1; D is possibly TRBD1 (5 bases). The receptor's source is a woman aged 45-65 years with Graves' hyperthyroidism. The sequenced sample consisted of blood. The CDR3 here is CASSLLDKMRTEAFF. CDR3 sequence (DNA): TGTGCCAGCTCACTCCTGGACAAAATGAGGACTGAAGCTTTCTTT. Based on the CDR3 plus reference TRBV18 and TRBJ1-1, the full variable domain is NAGVMQNPRHLVRRRGQEARLRCSPMKGHSHVYWYRQLPEEGLKFMVYLQKENIIDESGMPKERFSAEFPKEGPSILRIQQVVRGDSAAYFCASSLLDKMRTEAFFGQGTRLTVV.